Sequencing of this T cell receptor (beta chain) was carried out in a study of blood T cell repertoires in COVID-19. V lost 0 bases, J lost 4 bases, and 10 bases stayed unmatched. Germline lookup yields CDR1 MNHEY and CDR2 SMNVEV (reference sequence). The CDR3 covers 18 residues. The protocol was immunoSEQ multiplex PCR, while the TCRdb copy is restricted to in-frame clones and leaves out a portion. In the table there are about 67,000 clones, approximately 88% of which are singletons. Specimen: peripheral blood. The chain is built from TRBV27 and TRBJ2-3, with 10 nucleotides matching TRBD2. The sequence came from a woman at least 80 years old with acute or convalescent COVID-19. The CDR3 region has the DNA TGTGCCAGCAGTTTATCGCCTATCCTAGCGGGAGTGGCAGATACGCAGTATTTT. It encodes CASSLSPILAGVADTQYF.